The 15 T cell receptor beta chains listed next were all sequenced from one sample in a study of T cells after yellow fever vaccination. TCRdb re-called the 5' RACE reads through MiXCR, storing one row per CDR3 protein. The sample holds over 150,000 distinct CDR3 sequences; approximately 6.2% are singletons and the top ten take under 3%. Source: CD4+ T cells sorted from PBMCs, taken on the day of the first yellow fever vaccination. The origin of the receptors is a man aged 18 to 35 who received the YFV17D yellow fever vaccine.

To note about this clonotype: A much larger clone lies a single base off, so this may be a read error. J is TRBJ1-5 and V is TRBV9, with D perhaps TRBD1 (5 bases). This CDR3 spans 14 amino acids. The germline V gene encodes CDR1 SGDLS and CDR2 YYNGEE. The germline V and J ends were trimmed by 2 bases and 3 bases, with 9 bases remaining between them. The CDR3: CASSVGDTNQPQHF. The CDR3 DNA reads TGTGCCAGCAGCGTGGGGGATACCAATCAGCCCCAGCATTTT.

This clonotype was seen many times. The chain carries TRBV7-2 and TRBJ2-5, with 7 nucleotides matching TRBD1. Germline CDR1 SGHTA, CDR2 FQGNSA. This CDR3 region has 14 residues. The V gene end was trimmed by 5 bases and the J gene end by 3 bases; junction bases not matched to a gene: 6. CDR3 nucleotide sequence: TGTGCCAGCAGCCCTCCGGACAGGAAAGAGACCCAGTACTTC. Encoded protein: CASSPPDRKETQYF. The full variable domain, rest sourced from reference TRBV7-2 and TRBJ2-5, is GAGVSQSPSNKVTEKGKDVELRCDPISGHTALYWYRQSLGQGLEFLIYFQGNSAPDKSGLPSDRFSAERTGGSVSTLTIQRTQQEDSAVYLCASSPPDRKETQYFGPGTRLLVL.

This clonotype was seen a handful of times. V and J are TRBV4-3 and TRBJ2-3, with D possibly being TRBD1 (5 bases). Between the trimmed V and J ends, which lost 0 bases and 1 base, there was a span of 8 bases. The germline V gene has CDR1 LGHNA and CDR2 YSLEER. CDR3 size: 15 residues. The CDR3 protein is CASSQEDTGTDTQYF. CDR3 DNA: TGCGCCAGCAGCCAAGAGGACACTGGCACAGATACGCAGTATTTT.

Many counts were recorded for this clonotype. The J gene is TRBJ2-7, the V gene TRBV12-3 or TRBV12-4; 8 bases agree with TRBD2. V trimming: 3 bases; J trimming: 2 bases; junction bases outside the gene matches: 0. The CDR3 consists of 13 residues. This CDR3 is CASSFGRAYEQYF. In DNA form, the CDR3 reads TGTGCCAGCAGTTTCGGGAGGGCCTACGAGCAGTACTTC.

This clonotype showed up just a few times. The chain carries TRBV18 and TRBJ1-4; D is uncertain. The V end was cut by 1 base, the J end by 0 bases, with 9 bases between. Germline CDR1 reads KGHSH; CDR2 reads LQKENI. The CDR3 has 16 residues. The CDR3 here is CASSPLIAATNEKLFF. CDR3 in DNA: TGTGCCAGCTCACCACTGATCGCTGCAACTAATGAAAAACTGTTTTTT.

This clonotype was seen repeatedly, ten times or more. The chain links TRBV12-3 or TRBV12-4 to TRBJ1-5; a weak D match, TRBD1 (5 bases). The CDR3 has 14 residues. Trimming left V 3 bases short and J 1 base short, with 7 bases between. CDR3 nucleotide sequence: TGTGCCAGCAGTTTGGGGGGAAGCAATCAGCCCCAGCATTTT. The encoded protein is CASSLGGSNQPQHF.

This clonotype occurred many times. The V gene is TRBV28, the J gene TRBJ2-7; weak D call: TRBD1 (6 bases). With 5 bases removed from V and 5 bases from J, the gap between germline ends came to 19 bases. CDR3 length: 15 residues. CDR1 is MDHEN and CDR2 is SYDVKM in the germline V gene. CDR3 DNA sequence: TGTGCCAGCAGTCCCCCATCCCAGGGGAGAGACGAGCAGTACGTC. Translation: CASSPPSQGRDEQYV.

The J gene is TRBJ2-5, the V gene TRBV11-2, with D unresolved. CDR3 size: 13 residues. Trimming left V 5 bases short and J 3 bases short, with 10 bases between. Germline-derived CDR1 and CDR2 are SGHAT and FQNNGV. Here the CDR3 DNA reads TGTGCCAGCAGCCACTACAATAAAGAGACCCAGTACTTC. It yields the protein CASSHYNKETQYF.

This clonotype came up a few times. This rearrangement joins TRBV12-3 or TRBV12-4 to TRBJ2-3; 9 bases line up with TRBD2. CDR3 length: 16 residues. V trimming: 6 bases; J trimming: 5 bases; junction bases outside the gene matches: 12. The CDR3 DNA sequence: TGTGCCAGCAGCTCGGGTTGGCGGGGGGGTAAAGATACGCAGTATTTT. Residues: CASSSGWRGGKDTQYF.

The chain carries TRBV7-2 and TRBJ2-7; D unresolved. CDR3 length: 13 amino acids. The germline V and J ends were trimmed by 7 bases and 4 bases, with 14 bases remaining between them. The germline gives CDR1 SGHTA, CDR2 FQGNSA. The CDR3 sequence: CASTPGIGYEQYF. The CDR3 DNA follows: TGTGCCAGCACCCCGGGCATAGGGTACGAGCAGTACTTC.

This clonotype was counted at least ten times. This chain links TRBV4-2 with TRBJ1-3, with 7 bases matching TRBD1. CDR1 is LGHNA, CDR2 YNFKEQ, per germline. The V gene end was trimmed by 4 bases and the J gene end by 4 bases; junction bases not matched to a gene: 4. The CDR3 is 14 amino acids. In DNA, the CDR3 is TGTGCCAGCAGCCCTCGGACAGGAGGAAACACCATATATTTT. Its protein product is CASSPRTGGNTIYF.

This clonotype was seen many times. V gene TRBV12-5 combines with J gene TRBJ1-2, with D tentatively TRBD1 (5 bases). There are 14 residues in the CDR3. V dropped 1 base and J dropped 3 bases, with 9 bases sitting between them. Germline assignment: CDR1 LGHNT and CDR2 FRNRAP. CDR3 residues: CASGLGGADYGYTF. CDR3 bases: TGTGCTAGTGGTTTGGGAGGGGCGGACTATGGCTACACCTTC.

The chain couples TRBV7-9 to TRBJ2-3, with D possibly TRBD1 on 5 matching bases. The CDR3 is 14 amino acids. Deletions cut 5 bases from V and 4 bases from J, with 13 bases between. From germline, CDR1 is SEHNR and CDR2 FQNEAQ (reference sequence). The CDR3 loop is CASSLPVRADTQYF. The CDR3 DNA reads as TGTGCCAGCAGCCTCCCCGTCAGGGCAGATACGCAGTATTTT. The variable domain in full, completed from reference TRBV7-9 and TRBJ2-3, reads DTGVSQNPRHKITKRGQNVTFRCDPISEHNRLYWYRQTLGQGPEFLTYFQNEAQLEKSRLLSDRFSAERPKGSFSTLEIQRTEQGDSAMYLCASSLPVRADTQYFGPGTRLTVL.

The chain joins TRBV7-2 to TRBJ2-2; 8 bases match TRBD2. The trim removed 2 bases at V and 1 base at J, leaving 3 bases unmatched. The length of the CDR3 is 16 residues. CDR1 is SGHTA, CDR2 FQGNSA, per germline. The CDR3 sequence is CASSLFLAGNTGELFF. The CDR3 bases are TGTGCCAGCAGCTTATTCCTAGCGGGGAACACCGGGGAGCTGTTTTTT. Full variable domain (outside the CDR3, taken from reference TRBV7-2 and TRBJ2-2): GAGVSQSPSNKVTEKGKDVELRCDPISGHTALYWYRQSLGQGLEFLIYFQGNSAPDKSGLPSDRFSAERTGGSVSTLTIQRTQQEDSAVYLCASSLFLAGNTGELFFGEGSRLTVL.

The chain combines TRBV10-3 with TRBJ1-6, with 7 nucleotides matching TRBD1. V dropped 6 bases and J dropped 7; count of bases not matched to a gene: 9. This CDR3 contains 15 residues. Germline CDR1 ENHRY, CDR2 SYGVKD. The CDR3 sequence: CAIRTSRGLNSPLHF. The CDR3 DNA follows: TGTGCCATCAGGACCTCCAGGGGGTTGAATTCACCCCTCCACTTT.